This T cell receptor (beta chain) was sequenced for a study of blood T cell repertoires in COVID-19. The wider study: There were acute and convalescent COVID-19 samples, and they came from the United States, Italy and Spain. T cells, B-cell-depleted T cells, or PBMCs supplied cDNA or gDNA.

Participants came from under 30 US areas, aged roughly 18 to 100 years. In the source study's methods: Nucleated cell counts were estimated from reference gene primer amplification. Generated by immunoSEQ multiplex PCR, the TCRdb table keeps only in-frame clones and is missing some. V, J and clone size are taken as reported in that table, and D and trimming were inferred from the DNA itself. The table includes 120,000 to 150,000 clones, 80% to 90% detected once. There are 15 residues in the CDR3. Germline CDR1 is WSHSY and CDR2 is SAAADI. V lost 6 bases to trimming and J lost 3 bases; unmatched junction nucleotides: 7.

Sample: PBMCs or T cells enriched from blood (not recorded which). This TCR was sampled from a woman in her fifties or sixties with acute COVID-19. The V gene is TRBV10-2, the J gene TRBJ2-1; 8 positions match TRBD2. The CDR3, as DNA: TGCGCCAGCAGGGGGTGGCTAGCGGGCTACAATGAGCAGTTCTTC. It translates to CASRGWLAGYNEQFF.